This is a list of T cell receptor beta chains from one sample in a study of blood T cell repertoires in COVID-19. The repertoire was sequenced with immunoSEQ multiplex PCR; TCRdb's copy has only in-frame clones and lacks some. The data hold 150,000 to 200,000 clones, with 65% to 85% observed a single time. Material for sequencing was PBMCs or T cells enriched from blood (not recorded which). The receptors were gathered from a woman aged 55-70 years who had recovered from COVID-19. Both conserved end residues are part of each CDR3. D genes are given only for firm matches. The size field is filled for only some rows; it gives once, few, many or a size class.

TGTGCCAGCAGCCCCCCTCGGGTGAGGGAAAGGTACAAAAACATTCAGTACTTC	CASSPPRVRERYKNIQYF	TRBJ2-4	.	few	TRBV3-1/TRBV3-2
TGTGCCACCAGCAGAGTCCCCGTCAGCAATCAGCCCCAGCATTTT	CATSRVPVSNQPQHF	TRBJ1-5	.	.	TRBV15
TGTGCCTGTGGACAGACTGGCAATCAGCCCCAGCATTTT	CACGQTGNQPQHF	TRBJ1-5	.	.	TRBV30
TGTGCCACCAGTCCGACAGGGGGCGAGCAGTACTTC	CATSPTGGEQYF	TRBJ2-7	TRBD1	.	TRBV24-1
TGCGCCAGCAGCTTACTAGCGACGAGCTCCTACAATGAGCAGTTCTTC	CASSLLATSSYNEQFF	TRBJ2-1	TRBD2	.	TRBV5-1
TGTGCCAGTAGTTCTCTGCAGGACACAGATACGCAGTATTTT	CASSSLQDTDTQYF	TRBJ2-3	.	.	TRBV19
TGTGCCAGCCAGCAACAGGGGGAGACAAAAGCTTTCTTT	CASQQQGETKAFF	TRBJ1-1	TRBD1	.	TRBV19
TGTGCCAGCAGCTTCCTAGCGGACTACAATGAGCAGTTCTTC	CASSFLADYNEQFF	TRBJ2-1	TRBD2	.	TRBV7-9
TGTGCCAGCAGCTGGGGCCTGGAGCCTACTGAAGCTTTCTTT	CASSWGLEPTEAFF	TRBJ1-1	.	once	TRBV5-6
TGTGCCAGCAGCGGACAGGGTCGGTCACCCCTCCACTTT	CASSGQGRSPLHF	TRBJ1-6	TRBD1	.	TRBV7-8
TGTGCCAGCACGGAGCACGAGCAGTACTTC	CASTEHEQYF	TRBJ2-7	.	.	TRBV5-6
TGTGCCTGGAGTGACAGATGGGACAGGGGGTTCACTGAAGCTTTCTTT	CAWSDRWDRGFTEAFF	TRBJ1-1	TRBD1	once	TRBV30
TGTGCCAGCTCACCACGCGGGCTAGTTACAGATACGCAGTATTTT	CASSPRGLVTDTQYF	TRBJ2-3	.	once	TRBV18
TGTGCCTGGAGTGATGGAGGAGGCGGTCCTAAGAGTTGGACCCAGTACTTC	CAWSDGGGGPKSWTQYF	TRBJ2-5	.	.	TRBV30
TGTGCCAGCATGAGAGGAGTAGGCAGCAATCAGCCCCAGCATTTT	CASMRGVGSNQPQHF	TRBJ1-5	.	.	TRBV6-5
TGTGCCTGGAGTGTCGGGGGGGGAAACACTGAAGCTTTCTTT	CAWSVGGGNTEAFF	TRBJ1-1	.	.	TRBV30
TGTGCCAGCACCCCAGACAGTATAAGTAACTATGGCTACACCTTC	CASTPDSISNYGYTF	TRBJ1-2	.	.	TRBV6-4
TGTGCCAGCAGTTACGGGCTAGCGGGAGGGGGGGAGCTGTTTTTT	CASSYGLAGGGELFF	TRBJ2-2	TRBD2	few	TRBV6-5
TGTGCCAGCAGTATAGGGGGTGCTAATGAAAAACTGTTTTTT	CASSIGGANEKLFF	TRBJ1-4	.	.	TRBV27
TGTGCCAGCTCACTCGAAGCGAACTCTGGAAACACCATATATTTT	CASSLEANSGNTIYF	TRBJ1-3	.	.	TRBV18
TGCAGTGCTAGATACAGGGTGAAGTACTTC	CSARYRVKYF	TRBJ2-7	.	.	TRBV20-1
TGTGCCACCAGCAGAGTAGCGGGCTATGGCTACACCTTC	CATSRVAGYGYTF	TRBJ1-2	.	.	TRBV15
TGCAGCGTTGACAGGGGTTTGATTCCGAACACTGAAGCTTTCTTT	CSVDRGLIPNTEAFF	TRBJ1-1	.	few	TRBV29-1
TGTGCAAGTCGCTTAGCGCCCGGAAGTTTAGCCGGCGAGCAGTTCTTC	CASRLAPGSLAGEQFF	TRBJ2-1	.	.	TRBV12-2
TGCGCCAGCAGCCACACTTTGGGGAGCTCCTACAATGAGCAGTTCTTC	CASSHTLGSSYNEQFF	TRBJ2-1	.	.	TRBV4-1
TGCAGTGCTAGTCCCGGGACAGGGTTAATAGGCTACACCTTC	CSASPGTGLIGYTF	TRBJ1-2	TRBD1	.	TRBV20-1
TGTGCCAGTAACGGACAGATATTCAATGGCTACACCTTC	CASNGQIFNGYTF	TRBJ1-2	.	.	TRBV19
TGTGCCAGCAGTGAAGCAGCAGGGGGCGGCTCCTACGAGCAGTACTTC	CASSEAAGGGSYEQYF	TRBJ2-7	TRBD1	.	TRBV6-1
TGTGCCAGCAGCTTAGCGGGACAGGGGGGACTACGACAGTACTTC	CASSLAGQGGLRQYF	TRBJ2-7	TRBD1	.	TRBV7-2
TGTGCCAGCAGGACAGGGGGCTCGAGTGAAAAACTGTTTTTT	CASRTGGSSEKLFF	TRBJ1-4	TRBD1	.	TRBV6-5
TGTGCCAGCAGCACCACAGGGGGAAATGGCTACACCTTC	CASSTTGGNGYTF	TRBJ1-2	TRBD1	.	TRBV7-3
TGCGCCAGCAGCTCATGGGGTACGGGAGGTAATGAGCAGTTCTTC	CASSSWGTGGNEQFF	TRBJ2-1	TRBD2	.	TRBV5-1
TGTGCCAGTAGTATATCAACTAGCGGGAGAAGGAATGAGCAGTTCTTC	CASSISTSGRRNEQFF	TRBJ2-1	TRBD2	.	TRBV19
TGCGCCAGCAGCCCGACGGGCCCAGGGCGGAATGGTGGCTACACCTTC	CASSPTGPGRNGGYTF	TRBJ1-2	.	.	TRBV5-1
TGCGCCAGCAGCGTGGGGACTAGCGGACTCACAGATACGCAGTATTTT	CASSVGTSGLTDTQYF	TRBJ2-3	TRBD2	.	TRBV5-1
TGTGCCAGCAGTTTTGGACTAGCGGGGGGGCAAGAGACCCAGTACTTC	CASSFGLAGGQETQYF	TRBJ2-5	TRBD2	.	TRBV6-5
TGTGCCAGCAGCTTAGAAAGCGGGACTCACAATGAGCAGTTCTTC	CASSLESGTHNEQFF	TRBJ2-1	TRBD2	.	TRBV7-6
TGTGCCAGCAGCCCCGGTACAGGGGGCTTGACTGAAGCTTTCTTT	CASSPGTGGLTEAFF	TRBJ1-1	TRBD1	medium-sized	TRBV5-4
TGTGCCAGCAGCCCAACGGGGGGGGCTGGTCAGCCCCAGCATTTT	CASSPTGGAGQPQHF	TRBJ1-5	.	.	TRBV7-2
TGCGCCAGCAGCCAAGATGGGACAGGATTTCAGCCCCAGCATTTT	CASSQDGTGFQPQHF	TRBJ1-5	TRBD1	.	TRBV4-1
TGTGCCAGTACCCCGGAATGGACAGGCTCCTACAATGAGCAGTTCTTC	CASTPEWTGSYNEQFF	TRBJ2-1	TRBD1	.	TRBV19
TGTGCCAGCAGTGAAGAAGCGGGGTTCTATAACGAGCAGTACTTC	CASSEEAGFYNEQYF	TRBJ2-7	TRBD2	.	TRBV2
TGTGCCAGCAGGTTCAGGGGGTCTGACTATGGCTACACCTTC	CASRFRGSDYGYTF	TRBJ1-2	TRBD1	.	TRBV2
TGTGCCAGCAGCCCCACTACAGGGGGCACAGCTAACTATGGCTACACCTTC	CASSPTTGGTANYGYTF	TRBJ1-2	TRBD1	once	TRBV7-9
TGTGCCAGCAGCTCGGAGCGGGGTAGGGCAGAGACCCAGTACTTC	CASSSERGRAETQYF	TRBJ2-5	TRBD2	once	TRBV7-6
TGCGCCAGCAGCTTGGGTAGTGCAGGAGGGTACGAGCAGTACTTC	CASSLGSAGGYEQYF	TRBJ2-7	.	once	TRBV5-1
TGTGCCAGCAGCCCGGGACTAGCGGGAGCCGATGAGCAGTTCTTC	CASSPGLAGADEQFF	TRBJ2-1	TRBD2	.	TRBV9
TGTGCCTGGAGTGTAGGAGGGGTCGAGACCCAGTACTTC	CAWSVGGVETQYF	TRBJ2-5	.	.	TRBV30